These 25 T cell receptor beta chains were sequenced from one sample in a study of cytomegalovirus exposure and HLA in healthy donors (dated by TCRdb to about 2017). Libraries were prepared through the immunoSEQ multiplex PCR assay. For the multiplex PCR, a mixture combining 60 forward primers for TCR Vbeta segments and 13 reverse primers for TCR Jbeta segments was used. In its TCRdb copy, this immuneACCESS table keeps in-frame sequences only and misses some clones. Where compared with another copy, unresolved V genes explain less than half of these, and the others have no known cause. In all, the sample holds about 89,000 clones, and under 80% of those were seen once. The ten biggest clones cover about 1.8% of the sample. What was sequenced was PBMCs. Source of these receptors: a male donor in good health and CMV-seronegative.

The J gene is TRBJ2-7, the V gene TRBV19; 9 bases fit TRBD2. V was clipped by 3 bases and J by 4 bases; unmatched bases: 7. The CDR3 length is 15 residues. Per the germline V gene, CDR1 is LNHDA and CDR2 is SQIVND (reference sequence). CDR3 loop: CASSMAGGREYEQYF. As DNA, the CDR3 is TGTGCCAGTAGTATGGCCGGCGGGAGGGAATACGAGCAGTACTTC.

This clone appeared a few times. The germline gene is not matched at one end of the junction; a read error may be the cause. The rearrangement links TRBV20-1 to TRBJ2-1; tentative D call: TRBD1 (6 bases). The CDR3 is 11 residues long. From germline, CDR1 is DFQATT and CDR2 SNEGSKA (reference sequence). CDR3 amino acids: CSASRQGMEIF. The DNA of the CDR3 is TGCAGTGCTAGTCGGCAGGGGATGGAAATCTTC.

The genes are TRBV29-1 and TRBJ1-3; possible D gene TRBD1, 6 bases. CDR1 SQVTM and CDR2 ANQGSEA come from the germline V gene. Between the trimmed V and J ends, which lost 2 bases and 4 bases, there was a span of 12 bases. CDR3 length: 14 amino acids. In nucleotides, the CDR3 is TGCAGCGTTGAATCATCAGACAGGGGAAACACCATATATTTT. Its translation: CSVESSDRGNTIYF.

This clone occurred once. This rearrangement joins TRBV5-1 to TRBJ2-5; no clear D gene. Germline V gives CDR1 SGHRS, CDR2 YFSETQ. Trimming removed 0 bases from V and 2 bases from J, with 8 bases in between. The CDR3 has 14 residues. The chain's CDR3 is CASSLGPIQETQYF. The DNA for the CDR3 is TGCGCCAGCAGCTTGGGCCCTATTCAAGAGACCCAGTACTTC.

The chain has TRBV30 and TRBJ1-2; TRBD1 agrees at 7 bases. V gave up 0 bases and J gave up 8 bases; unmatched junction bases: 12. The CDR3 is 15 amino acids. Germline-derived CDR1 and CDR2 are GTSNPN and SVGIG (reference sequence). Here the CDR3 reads CAWSVTGVELRGYTF. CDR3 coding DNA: TGTGCCTGGAGTGTTACAGGGGTTGAATTGCGGGGCTACACCTTC.

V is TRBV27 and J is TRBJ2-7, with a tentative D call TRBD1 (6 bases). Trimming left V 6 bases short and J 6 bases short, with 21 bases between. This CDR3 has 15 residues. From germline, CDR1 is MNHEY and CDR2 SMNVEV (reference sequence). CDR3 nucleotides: TGTGCCAGCAGCCTACAGAAGGGGGTGGCTTCCGAGCAGTACTTC. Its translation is CASSLQKGVASEQYF.

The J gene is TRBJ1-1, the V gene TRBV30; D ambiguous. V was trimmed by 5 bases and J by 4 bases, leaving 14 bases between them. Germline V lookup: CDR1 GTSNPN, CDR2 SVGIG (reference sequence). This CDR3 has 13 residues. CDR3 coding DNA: TGTGCCTGGGTGGGCGAGTATCCCACTGAAGCTTTCTTT. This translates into CAWVGEYPTEAFF.

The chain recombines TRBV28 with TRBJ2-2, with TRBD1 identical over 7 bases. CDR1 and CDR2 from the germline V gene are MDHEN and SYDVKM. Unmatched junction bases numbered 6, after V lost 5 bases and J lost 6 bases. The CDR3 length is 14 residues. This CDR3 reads CASSRPQGAGELFF. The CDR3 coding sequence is TGTGCCAGCAGTCGGCCTCAGGGGGCCGGGGAGCTGTTTTTT.

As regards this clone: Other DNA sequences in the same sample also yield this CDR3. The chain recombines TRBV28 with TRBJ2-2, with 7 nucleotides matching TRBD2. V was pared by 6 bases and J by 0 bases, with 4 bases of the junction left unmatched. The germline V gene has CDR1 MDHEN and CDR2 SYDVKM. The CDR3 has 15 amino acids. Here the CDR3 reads CASSPSGTNTGELFF. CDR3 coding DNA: TGTGCCAGCAGCCCCAGCGGGACGAACACCGGGGAGCTGTTTTTT.

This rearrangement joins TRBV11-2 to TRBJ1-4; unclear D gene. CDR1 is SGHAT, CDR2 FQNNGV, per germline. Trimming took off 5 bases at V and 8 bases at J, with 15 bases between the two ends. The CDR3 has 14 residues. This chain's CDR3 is CASSHSGGREKLFF. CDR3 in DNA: TGTGCCAGCAGCCACTCTGGAGGGCGCGAAAAACTGTTTTTT.

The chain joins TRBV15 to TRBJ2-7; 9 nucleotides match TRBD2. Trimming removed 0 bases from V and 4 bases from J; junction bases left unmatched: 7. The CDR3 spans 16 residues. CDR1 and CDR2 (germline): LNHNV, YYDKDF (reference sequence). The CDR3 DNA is TGTGCCACCAGCAGAGACCTCCTAGCGGGAAGGTACGAGCAGTACTTC. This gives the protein CATSRDLLAGRYEQYF.

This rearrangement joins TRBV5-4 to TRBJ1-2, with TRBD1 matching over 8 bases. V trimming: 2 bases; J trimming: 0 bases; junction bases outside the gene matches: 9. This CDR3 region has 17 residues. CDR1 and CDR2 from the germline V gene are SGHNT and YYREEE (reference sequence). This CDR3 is CASSFARDRSANYGYTF. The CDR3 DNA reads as TGTGCCAGCAGCTTTGCCCGGGACAGGAGTGCTAACTATGGCTACACCTTC.

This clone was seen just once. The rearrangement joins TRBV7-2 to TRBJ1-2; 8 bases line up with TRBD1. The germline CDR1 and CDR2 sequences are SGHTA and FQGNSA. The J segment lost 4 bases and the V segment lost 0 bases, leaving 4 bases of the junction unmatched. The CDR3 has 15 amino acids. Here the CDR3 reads CASSLAQGAVYGYTF. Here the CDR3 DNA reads TGTGCCAGCAGCTTAGCCCAGGGGGCGGTCTATGGCTACACCTTC.

The DNA for the CDR3 is TGCGCCAGCAGCTTACTGAACACCGGGGAGCTGTTTTTT. Protein product: CASSLLNTGELFF. The chain combines TRBV5-1 with TRBJ2-2; D is uncertain. The germline gives CDR1 SGHRS, CDR2 YFSETQ. There are 13 residues in the CDR3. Trimming removed 2 bases from V and 1 base from J, with 3 bases in between.

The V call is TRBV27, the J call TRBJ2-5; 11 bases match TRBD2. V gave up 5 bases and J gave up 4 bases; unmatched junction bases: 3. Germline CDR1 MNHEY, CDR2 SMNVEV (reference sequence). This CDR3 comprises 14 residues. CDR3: CASSPGLAGETQYF. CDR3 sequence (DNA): TGTGCCAGCAGTCCCGGACTAGCGGGAGAGACCCAGTACTTC.

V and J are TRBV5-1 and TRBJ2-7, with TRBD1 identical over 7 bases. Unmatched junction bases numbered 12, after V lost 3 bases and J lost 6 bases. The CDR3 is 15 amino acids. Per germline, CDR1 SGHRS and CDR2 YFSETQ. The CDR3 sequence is CASSYDRAKGVEQYF. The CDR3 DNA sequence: TGCGCCAGCAGCTACGACAGGGCAAAAGGGGTCGAGCAGTACTTC.

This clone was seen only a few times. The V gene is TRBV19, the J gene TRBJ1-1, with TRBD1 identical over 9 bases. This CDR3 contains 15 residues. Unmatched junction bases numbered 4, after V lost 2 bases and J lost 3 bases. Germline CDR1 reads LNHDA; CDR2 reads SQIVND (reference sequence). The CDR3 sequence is CASSIPGQGYTEAFF. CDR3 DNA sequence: TGTGCCAGTAGTATACCGGGACAGGGTTACACTGAAGCTTTCTTT.

Written as DNA, the CDR3 is TGTGCCAGTAGAGTTGCCCTAGGGGTCCAAGAGACCCAGTACTTC. This encodes CASRVALGVQETQYF. J is TRBJ2-5 and V is TRBV19; D perhaps matches TRBD1 (5 bases). This CDR3 contains 15 residues. V lost 6 bases to trimming and J lost 1 base, with 15 bases between them. Germline V gene data show CDR1 as LNHDA and CDR2 as SQIVND (reference sequence).

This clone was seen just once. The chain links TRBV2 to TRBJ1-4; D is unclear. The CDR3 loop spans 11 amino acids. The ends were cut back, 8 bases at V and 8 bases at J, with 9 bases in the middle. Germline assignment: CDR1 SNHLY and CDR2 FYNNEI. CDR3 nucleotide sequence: TGTGCCAGCGATCGGAGAGAAAAACTGTTTTTT. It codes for CASDRREKLFF.

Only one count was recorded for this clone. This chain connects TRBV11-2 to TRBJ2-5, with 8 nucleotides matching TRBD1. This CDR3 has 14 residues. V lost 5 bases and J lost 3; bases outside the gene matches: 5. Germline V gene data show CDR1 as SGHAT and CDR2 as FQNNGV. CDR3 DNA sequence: TGTGCCAGCAGCCCAGAGACAGGGGAAGAGACCCAGTACTTC. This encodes CASSPETGEETQYF.

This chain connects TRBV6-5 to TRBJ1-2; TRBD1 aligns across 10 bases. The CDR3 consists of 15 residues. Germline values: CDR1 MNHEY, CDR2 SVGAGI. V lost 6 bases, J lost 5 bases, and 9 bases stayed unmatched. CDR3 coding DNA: TGTGCCAGCAGCGGGGGGACAGGGGCCCAATATGGCTACACCTTC. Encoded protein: CASSGGTGAQYGYTF.

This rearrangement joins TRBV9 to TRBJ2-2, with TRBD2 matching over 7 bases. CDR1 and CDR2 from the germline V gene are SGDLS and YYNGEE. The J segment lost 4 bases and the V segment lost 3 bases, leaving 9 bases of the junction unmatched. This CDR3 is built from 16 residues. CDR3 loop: CASSDTIAGGTGELFF. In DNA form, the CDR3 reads TGTGCCAGCAGCGACACAATAGCGGGTGGCACCGGGGAGCTGTTTTTT.

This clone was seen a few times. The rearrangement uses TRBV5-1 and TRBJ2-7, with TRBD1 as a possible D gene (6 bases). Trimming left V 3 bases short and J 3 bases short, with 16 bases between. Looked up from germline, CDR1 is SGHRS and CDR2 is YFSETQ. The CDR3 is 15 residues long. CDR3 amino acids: CASSSAPGHIYEQYF. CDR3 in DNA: TGCGCCAGCAGCTCGGCACCGGGACATATCTACGAGCAGTACTTC.

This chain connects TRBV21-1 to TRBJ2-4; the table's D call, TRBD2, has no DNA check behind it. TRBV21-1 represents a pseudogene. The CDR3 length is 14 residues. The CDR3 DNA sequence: TGTGCCAGCAGCACGTCGGACTCCAAAAACATTCAGTACTTC. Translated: CASSTSDSKNIQYF.

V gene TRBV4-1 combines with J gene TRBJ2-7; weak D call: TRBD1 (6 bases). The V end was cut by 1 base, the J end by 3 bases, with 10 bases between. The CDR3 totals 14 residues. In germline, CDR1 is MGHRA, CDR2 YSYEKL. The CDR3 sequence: CASSQGQDIYEQYF. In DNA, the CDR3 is TGCGCCAGCAGCCAAGGACAGGATATCTACGAGCAGTACTTC.